A selection of T cell receptor beta chains follows, all from one sample in a study of early T cells in non-severe SARS-CoV-2 infection. TCRdb itself ran the 5' RACE reads through MiXCR, one entry per CDR3 protein. The repertoire includes about 86,000 distinct CDR3 sequences, 13% to 15% of them detected once, and over 6.5% sits in the top ten. The specimen sequenced was whole blood. The receptors stem from an adult who was a healthcare worker with PCR-confirmed SARS-CoV-2 infection or an uninfected control (not recorded which). CDR3s include the opening cysteine and the closing phenylalanine or tryptophan. D genes are given only for firm matches. A row's size may be missing; if present it is once, few, many or a size class.

size,D,V,J,CDR3,DNA
.,.,TRBV11-2,TRBJ1-1,CASKLQRNTEAFF,TGTGCCAGCAAGCTACAGAGGAACACTGAAGCTTTCTTT
.,.,TRBV6-5,TRBJ1-4,CASSTVRGLGKLFF,TGTGCCAGCAGTACGGTCAGGGGCCTTGGGAAACTGTTTTTT
few,TRBD2,TRBV12-3/TRBV12-4,TRBJ2-1,CASSPLAGGPPDEQFF,TGTGCCAGCAGTCCTCTAGCGGGAGGGCCCCCCGATGAGCAGTTCTTC
many,.,TRBV27,TRBJ2-7,CASSLSDGYEQYF,TGTGCCAGCAGTTTATCCGACGGCTACGAGCAGTACTTC
few,.,TRBV7-9,TRBJ1-1,CASSFPDLAAFF,TGTGCCAGCAGCTTCCCGGACCTAGCAGCTTTCTTT
few,TRBD2,TRBV7-6,TRBJ2-7,CASSVGTSGRDEQYF,TGTGCCAGCAGCGTGGGGACTAGCGGGAGGGACGAGCAGTACTTC
.,.,TRBV9,TRBJ2-2,CASSSYPPPGELFF,TGTGCCAGCAGCAGCTACCCACCCCCCGGGGAGCTGTTTTTT
.,TRBD1,TRBV19,TRBJ1-5,CASSQAGTGDQPQHF,TGTGCCAGTAGCCAAGCCGGGACAGGGGATCAGCCCCAGCATTTT
.,.,TRBV29-1,TRBJ2-7,CSVDGEKGLAGEQYF,TGCAGCGTTGACGGGGAGAAGGGTCTGGCGGGTGAGCAGTACTTC
medium-sized,TRBD2,TRBV4-1,TRBJ2-7,CASSIGLAGESRSYEQYF,TGCGCCAGCAGCATCGGTCTAGCGGGAGAAAGTCGCTCCTACGAGCAGTACTTC
.,TRBD1,TRBV25-1,TRBJ2-6,CASNTGGTGANVLTF,TGTGCCAGCAATACAGGGGGTACTGGGGCCAACGTCCTGACTTTC
few,TRBD1,TRBV29-1,TRBJ1-2,CSVRGRGNYGYTF,TGCAGCGTTCGGGGCAGGGGGAACTATGGCTACACCTTC
many,.,TRBV11-2,TRBJ1-1,CASSLESGNTEAFF,TGTGCCAGCAGCTTAGAATCAGGGAACACTGAAGCTTTCTTT
.,TRBD1,TRBV6-5,TRBJ2-4,CASSISGTASAKNIQYF,TGTGCCAGCAGCATCTCCGGGACAGCATCGGCCAAAAACATTCAGTACTTC
few,.,TRBV6-2/TRBV6-3,TRBJ1-1,CASSYRARTVRNTEAFF,TGTGCCAGCAGTTACCGGGCACGGACAGTCCGGAACACTGAAGCTTTCTTT
few,.,TRBV7-2,TRBJ1-2,CASSSQQGNYGYTF,TGTGCCAGCAGCTCCCAGCAGGGAAACTATGGCTACACCTTC
.,.,TRBV29-1,TRBJ1-1,CSVVSAQAFF,TGCAGCGTTGTGTCAGCCCAAGCTTTCTTT
many,.,TRBV21-1,TRBJ1-2,CATGSGNRSGYTF,TGTGCCACCGGATCGGGTAATAGGAGCGGCTACACCTTC
few,.,TRBV7-9,TRBJ2-7,CASSPGTPRYF,TGTGCCAGCAGCCCTGGGACTCCCCGGTACTTC
.,TRBD2,TRBV20-1,TRBJ2-3,CSAIAGASTDTQYF,TGCAGTGCTATAGCGGGAGCTAGCACAGATACGCAGTATTTT
many,.,TRBV5-6,TRBJ2-1,CASSLVAYNEQFF,TGTGCCAGCAGCTTGGTGGCCTACAATGAGCAGTTCTTC
many,TRBD2,TRBV2,TRBJ2-5,CASSKSGRSEETQYF,TGTGCCAGCAGTAAGAGCGGGAGGAGTGAAGAGACCCAGTACTTC
.,.,TRBV5-1,TRBJ2-7,CASSSGSVSYEQYF,TGCGCCAGCAGCTCGGGGAGCGTTTCCTACGAGCAGTACTTC
few,TRBD1,TRBV28,TRBJ1-5,CASSPTNWQGDYPRNQPQHF,TGTGCCAGCAGTCCGACGAATTGGCAGGGGGATTATCCTCGCAATCAGCCCCAGCATTTT
many,.,TRBV7-3,TRBJ2-3,CASSLVTGRGDTQYF,TGTGCCAGCAGCTTAGTGACAGGCCGAGGAGATACGCAGTATTTT
many,TRBD1,TRBV7-3,TRBJ2-5,CASSSVQGAYETQYF,TGTGCCAGCAGCTCGGTACAGGGGGCCTATGAGACCCAGTACTTC
few,.,TRBV30,TRBJ1-3,CAWSVRRLSRSGNTIYF,TGTGCCTGGAGTGTACGAAGGTTGTCCCGCTCTGGAAACACCATATATTTT
.,.,TRBV3-1,TRBJ2-5,CASSQGQPETQYF,TGTGCCAGCAGCCAAGGGCAGCCAGAGACCCAGTACTTC
.,.,TRBV20-1,TRBJ2-1,CSAEKGISQPFF,TGCAGTGCAGAAAAGGGAATCAGTCAGCCGTTCTTC
.,.,TRBV2,TRBJ2-1,CASSGGSSSYNEQFF,TGTGCCAGCAGTGGAGGGTCTAGCTCCTACAATGAGCAGTTCTTC
.,.,TRBV4-1,TRBJ2-7,CASSQGARYDYEQYF,TGCGCCAGCAGCCAGGGGGCTAGATACGACTACGAGCAGTACTTC
.,.,TRBV24-1,TRBJ2-7,CATSDLPHTGSYEQYF,TGTGCCACCAGTGATTTGCCCCATACAGGATCCTACGAGCAGTACTTC
.,.,TRBV7-6,TRBJ2-7,CASSPLARDEQYF,TGTGCCAGCAGCCCCCTAGCAAGGGACGAGCAGTACTTC
.,.,TRBV12-3/TRBV12-4,TRBJ1-5,CASTKTVNQPQHF,TGTGCCAGCACTAAGACAGTAAATCAGCCCCAGCATTTT
.,.,TRBV7-7,TRBJ2-3,CASSLGFGLSTDTQYF,TGTGCCAGCAGCTTAGGTTTCGGGTTGAGCACAGATACGCAGTATTTT
few,.,TRBV20-1,TRBJ2-6,CSATIRDSGANVLTF,TGCAGTGCTACCATTAGGGACTCTGGGGCCAACGTCCTGACTTTC
.,TRBD2,TRBV7-2,TRBJ2-2,CASSLLSSGRTNTGELFF,TGTGCCAGCAGCTTATTAAGTAGCGGGAGGACGAACACCGGGGAGCTGTTTTTT
few,.,TRBV28,TRBJ1-5,CASSFRGRGAGNQPQHF,TGTGCCAGCAGTTTTCGGGGACGGGGGGCAGGTAATCAGCCCCAGCATTTT
few,.,TRBV4-1,TRBJ1-1,CASGPTGVRNTEAFF,TGCGCCAGCGGGCCGACTGGGGTCAGGAACACTGAAGCTTTCTTT
.,TRBD2,TRBV4-1,TRBJ2-7,CASSQDRSGNYEQYF,TGCGCCAGCAGCCAAGACCGCAGCGGGAACTACGAGCAGTACTTC
.,TRBD1,TRBV20-1,TRBJ2-1,CSAGQELIYEQFF,TGCAGTGCTGGACAGGAACTTATCTATGAGCAGTTCTTC